This record concerns one TCR beta chain sequence. Its cognate antigen is unknown. TCR sequencing used cDNA made by reverse transcription of extracted RNA. Sequenced by immunoSEQ multiplex PCR; TCRdb stores in-frame clones only, minus some. The data hold 60,000 to 90,000 clones, with around 65% observed a single time. The treatment denotes: oral pan-JAK inhibitor, 5-10 mg twice daily. This sample stems from a study of CD8+ T cells in alopecia areata. Across the study: Severity among treated patients was scored by the percentage of scalp area affected.

The V and J ends lost 0 bases and 6 bases, in that order; junction bases with no gene match: 2. The CDR3 consists of 15 residues. Germline lookup yields CDR1 SGHNT and CDR2 YYREEE (reference sequence). General study points: Uncertainty about whether baseline CD8+ expansion is linked to response remains, with one nonresponder. Scalp clonality and expanded CD8+ clones among the top 100 showed significant decreases with tofacitinib.

This specimen was CD8+ T cells sorted from blood, taken at week 24, from a patient treated with tofacitinib. This chain joins TRBV5-4 and TRBJ2-1; TRBD2 matches at 11 bases. This clonotype was obtained from a human donor with alopecia areata. The DNA of the CDR3 is TGTGCCAGCAGCTTGGGCCTAGCGGGGGGCAATGAGCAGTTCTTC. Its protein is CASSLGLAGGNEQFF.